This T cell receptor (beta chain) was sequenced for a study of a mutant IDH1 vaccine in newly diagnosed glioma. Time point given: baseline, week 1 (first vaccination visit). Specified treatment: pre-vaccination baseline after standard-of-care therapy. The method was immunoSEQ multiplex PCR; TCRdb's version includes in-frame clones alone and lacks a portion of them. The table lists under 80,000 clones, 80% to 90% of them singletons. On this clone itself: The antigen is undetermined.

V lost 7 bases, J lost 1 base, and 12 bases lay in between. This CDR3 has 14 amino acids. CDR1 and CDR2 from the germline V gene are MNHEY and SMNVEV (reference sequence). General study findings and limits: Pseudoprogression showed no apparent link to changes in top peripheral T cell clonotypes.

This clonotype was obtained from a man aged 25-45 years with glioma. This specimen was PBMCs, taken from a glioma patient treated with radiotherapy, temozolomide or both. The chain couples TRBV27 to TRBJ2-3, with D uncertain. CDR3 in DNA: TGTGCCAGCAAGAACCTTGGGGGCACAGATACGCAGTATTTT. Its translation: CASKNLGGTDTQYF.